One and the same sample provided the 21 T cell receptor beta chains below, sequenced in a study of blood T cell repertoires in COVID-19. Some clones are missing from TCRdb's copy, which holds only in-frame ones; the method was immunoSEQ multiplex PCR. This sample has 150,000 to 200,000 clones; about nine tenths occur once, and the top ten carry around 2.3%. The sample taken for sequencing was PBMCs or T cells enriched from blood (not recorded which). The receptors originated from a woman younger than 45 who had recovered from COVID-19.

As for this clone: Other nucleotide sequences in the sample specify the same CDR3. The chain links TRBV5-1 to TRBJ1-2; 8 positions match TRBD1. This CDR3 is built from 12 residues. From germline, CDR1 is SGHRS and CDR2 YFSETQ. Germline trimming cut 4 bases from V and 8 bases from J; bases unmatched to any gene: 4. In DNA form, the CDR3 reads TGCGCCAGCAGCCTACAGGGGGACGGCTACACCTTC. Its protein is CASSLQGDGYTF.

J is TRBJ1-2 and V is TRBV18; D uncertain. In germline, CDR1 is KGHSH, CDR2 LQKENI. The length of the CDR3 is 14 residues. V lost 2 bases, J lost 2 bases, and 9 bases lay in between. CDR3 sequence: CASSPGGINYGYTF. CDR3 DNA sequence: TGTGCCAGCTCACCAGGAGGGATCAACTATGGCTACACCTTC.

The chain recombines TRBV11-3 with TRBJ1-1, with no clear D. The germline V gene encodes CDR1 SGHNT and CDR2 YENEEA. The CDR3 has 15 amino acids. The V end lost 0 bases, the J end lost 3 bases, and 11 bases lay between the germline ends. The chain's CDR3 is CASSLDHSRDTEAFF. The CDR3 nucleotides read TGTGCCAGCAGCTTAGACCACTCGAGGGACACTGAAGCTTTCTTT.

This sequence joins TRBV7-9 and TRBJ2-2; 11 positions agree with TRBD2. V lost 3 bases, J lost 2 bases, and 8 bases stayed unmatched. Per the germline V gene, CDR1 is SEHNR and CDR2 is FQNEAQ (reference sequence). This CDR3 comprises 18 residues. The CDR3 DNA sequence: TGTGCCAGCAGCTTGCTGACTAGCGGGGTGATTAACACCGGGGAGCTGTTTTTT. It codes for CASSLLTSGVINTGELFF.

The chain joins TRBV7-2 to TRBJ2-5; no definite D call. The CDR3 extends over 14 amino acids. V was pared by 4 bases and J by 3 bases, with 12 bases between. Germline V gives CDR1 SGHTA, CDR2 FQGNSA. The CDR3 DNA reads TGTGCCAGCAGCTCAATGATCCGGGAAGAGACCCAGTACTTC. This translates into CASSSMIREETQYF.

The chain combines TRBV19 with TRBJ1-5; D is perhaps TRBD1 (5 bases). Germline loops: CDR1 LNHDA, CDR2 SQIVND (reference sequence). Deletions cut 2 bases from V and 0 bases from J, with 11 bases between. The CDR3 runs 16 residues. CDR3 loop: CASSITGTSSNQPQHF. CDR3 nucleotides: TGTGCCAGTAGTATAACCGGGACTTCTAGCAATCAGCCCCAGCATTTT. Supplemented by reference TRBV19 and TRBJ1-5, the full variable domain reads DGGITQSPKYLFRKEGQNVTLSCEQNLNHDAMYWYRQDPGQGLRLIYYSQIVNDFQKGDIAEGYSVSREKKESFPLTVTSAQKNPTAFYLCASSITGTSSNQPQHFGDGTRLSIL.

The rearrangement joins TRBV4-2 to TRBJ2-3; 13 bases map to TRBD2. CDR1 LGHNA and CDR2 YNFKEQ come from the germline V gene. V lost 4 bases to trimming and J lost 6 bases; unmatched junction nucleotides: 13. This CDR3 has 18 residues. The CDR3, as DNA: TGTGCCAGCAGCCGACGGTCACTAGCGGGAGGGCCCTCTGATACGCAGTATTTT. Its translation is CASSRRSLAGGPSDTQYF.

The chain links TRBV7-2 to TRBJ2-7; 12 nucleotides line up with TRBD2. CDR1 is SGHTA and CDR2 is FQGNSA in the germline V gene. V lost 1 base to trimming and J lost 6 bases; unmatched junction nucleotides: 10. The CDR3 contains 17 residues. DNA of the CDR3: TGTGCCAGCAGCTTAGTTTGGGCTAGCGGGGGGGCGGGCGAGCAGTACTTC. This encodes CASSLVWASGGAGEQYF.

This clone was counted once. V gene TRBV7-9 combines with J gene TRBJ1-5; D possibly corresponds to TRBD1 (6 bases). Germline CDR1 is SEHNR and CDR2 is FQNEAQ (reference sequence). Trimming pared 5 bases from V and 5 bases from J, leaving 10 bases between. CDR3 length equals 13 residues. The CDR3: CASSIQGDQPQHF. The CDR3 DNA is TGTGCCAGCAGCATACAGGGTGATCAGCCCCAGCATTTT.

This clone was observed a handful of times. This chain uses TRBV7-6 with TRBJ1-1; unclear D gene. The germline CDR1 and CDR2 sequences are SGHVS and FNYEAQ. V was cut by 2 bases and J by 1 base, with 17 bases left in between. The CDR3 is 17 amino acids. CDR3 DNA sequence: TGTGCCAGCAGCTTAAGCGGACCGAGGTTAACGAACACTGAAGCTTTCTTT. As protein: CASSLSGPRLTNTEAFF.

The CDR3: CASSEGTGGGYGYTF. For the CDR3, the DNA is TGTGCCAGCAGTGAAGGGACAGGGGGCGGCTATGGCTACACCTTC. The chain uses TRBV6-1 and TRBJ1-2, with TRBD1 matching over 11 bases. The trim removed 1 base at V and 4 bases at J, leaving 2 bases unmatched. Germline CDR1 and CDR2: MNHNS and SASEGT. The CDR3 runs to 15 residues.

This chain joins TRBV9 and TRBJ2-1; D is undetermined. The V gene lost 0 bases and the J gene lost 9 bases, with 7 bases spanning the gap. This CDR3 region has 12 residues. The germline V gene has CDR1 SGDLS and CDR2 YYNGEE. CDR3 bases: TGTGCCAGCAGCGTAGTGGGCGCTGAGCAGTTCTTC. This gives the protein CASSVVGAEQFF.

This chain uses TRBV2 with TRBJ2-3; TRBD2 matches 11 bases. Germline trimming cut 6 bases from V and 6 bases from J; bases unmatched to any gene: 8. Germline V gene lookup returns CDR1 SNHLY and CDR2 FYNNEI. This CDR3 comprises 15 residues. DNA for the CDR3: TGTGCCAGCAGGTCGACTAGCGGGGTGGTGGATACGCAGTATTTT. Protein product: CASRSTSGVVDTQYF.

In this sample, this clone turned up once. The rearrangement joins TRBV12-3 or TRBV12-4 to TRBJ1-1, with 7 positions matching TRBD1. Losses at the gene ends were 8 bases for V and 4 bases for J; bases not matched to a gene: 4. The CDR3 loop spans 12 amino acids. This CDR3 is CASYRGLTEAFF. DNA for the CDR3: TGTGCCAGCTACAGGGGCCTCACTGAAGCTTTCTTT.

The chain is built from TRBV13 and TRBJ2-3, with 8 bases that match TRBD2. CDR1 is PRHDT and CDR2 is FYEKMQ in the germline V gene (reference sequence). CDR3 length: 16 residues. The V gene end was trimmed by 5 bases and the J gene end by 2 bases; junction bases not matched to a gene: 9. CDR3: CASSQRLALNTDTQYF. The CDR3 DNA sequence: TGTGCCAGCAGCCAAAGACTAGCGCTTAACACAGATACGCAGTATTTT.

This clone was found a few times. The rearrangement links TRBV18 to TRBJ1-1; 11 bases agree with TRBD1. V was clipped by 3 bases and J by 5 bases; unmatched bases: 5. CDR1 is KGHSH and CDR2 is LQKENI in the germline V gene. This CDR3 has 15 amino acids. CDR3 in amino acids: CASSPKDRGRTEAFF. The CDR3 nucleotides are TGTGCCAGCTCACCGAAGGACAGGGGGCGAACTGAAGCTTTCTTT.

The V call is TRBV24-1, the J call TRBJ1-1; tentatively, D is TRBD1 (6 bases). Per the germline V gene, CDR1 is KGHDR and CDR2 is SFDVKD. Trimming removed 9 bases at V and 1 base at J, with 14 bases between. The CDR3 contains 14 residues. CDR3 loop: CATRGGQANTEAFF. CDR3 in DNA: TGTGCCACCCGCGGGGGGCAAGCGAACACTGAAGCTTTCTTT.

The V gene is TRBV5-1, the J gene TRBJ2-7; D is possibly TRBD1 (6 bases). With 4 bases removed from V and 0 bases from J, the gap between germline ends came to 14 bases. The V gene's germline CDR1 is SGHRS and CDR2 YFSETQ. The CDR3 contains 15 residues. The CDR3 coding sequence is TGCGCCAGCAGCGAGGACAGCGTCCTCTCCTACGAGCAGTACTTC. Residues: CASSEDSVLSYEQYF.

This clone has only a few counts. This CDR3 reads CASSASGQWNEQFF. The DNA of the CDR3 is TGTGCCAGCAGCGCATCGGGACAATGGAATGAGCAGTTCTTC. V and J are TRBV7-6 and TRBJ2-1; TRBD1 is a possible D gene (6 bases). V shed 5 bases and J shed 7 bases, with 15 bases lying between them. This CDR3 comprises 14 residues. Per the germline V gene, CDR1 is SGHVS and CDR2 is FNYEAQ.

This clone was detected once. The rearrangement links TRBV9 to TRBJ1-2; TRBD1 matches 7 bases. The CDR3 sequence is 17 residues long. CDR1 is SGDLS and CDR2 is YYNGEE in the germline V gene. Trimming at V came to 0 bases and at J to 1 base, leaving 9 bases not matched to a gene. The CDR3, as DNA: TGTGCCAGCAGCGTAGATAGGAAGACAGGGATTAACTATGGCTACACCTTC. Amino acid sequence: CASSVDRKTGINYGYTF.

This clone was seen just once. The chain is built from TRBV5-4 and TRBJ2-1; 7 bases match TRBD2. With 5 bases clipped from V and 4 bases from J, the junction kept 9 bases outside the gene matches. The CDR3 is made up of 15 amino acids. Germline CDR1 SGHNT, CDR2 YYREEE (reference sequence). The CDR3, as DNA: TGTGCCAGCAGGCCCGGGGGGACCTATTACAATGAGCAGTTCTTC. Its translation is CASRPGGTYYNEQFF.